This is a list of T cell receptor beta chains from one sample in a study of cytomegalovirus exposure and HLA in healthy donors. Libraries were prepared by immunoSEQ multiplex PCR; TCRdb keeps only in-frame clonotypes and omits some of them. This table has some 120,000 clones, 15% to 19% appearing once. The sequencing sample was made of PBMCs. The receptor source for this set is a woman younger than 30 in good health and CMV-seronegative. The CDR3 runs from the conserved cysteine through the conserved F or W. The D gene is left open where the match is weak. Some rows mark clone size as missing; the rest say once, few, many or name a class of expanded clone.

>NA|TRBV5-1|NA|TRBJ2-3
CASTRQASTDTQYF
TGCGCCAGCACAAGACAGGCTAGCACAGATACGCAGTATTTT
>NA|TRBV9|TRBD2|TRBJ2-5
CASSASGGQETQYF
TGTGCCAGCAGCGCCAGCGGGGGGCAAGAGACCCAGTACTTC
>NA|TRBV4-1|TRBD2|TRBJ2-1
CASSRTGTSGSYSSYNEQFF
TGCGCCAGCAGCCGGACCGGGACTAGCGGGAGTTACTCCTCCTACAATGAGCAGTTCTTC
>few|TRBV5-6|TRBD1|TRBJ1-2
CASSLGAGTGDGYTF
TGTGCCAGCAGCTTGGGTGCTGGGACAGGGGATGGCTACACCTTC
>NA|TRBV6-6|TRBD1|TRBJ1-5
CASSRGATSNQPQHF
TGTGCCAGCAGCAGGGGGGCAACTAGCAATCAGCCCCAGCATTTT
>few|TRBV5-6|NA|TRBJ2-3
CASSLENSLFEDTQYF
TGTGCCAGCAGCTTGGAGAACTCCCTTTTTGAAGATACGCAGTATTTT
>NA|TRBV19|TRBD1|TRBJ1-2
CASSQPGQTLSRYTF
TGTGCCAGTAGCCAGCCGGGACAGACTTTATCTCGCTACACCTTC
>few|TRBV5-4|NA|TRBJ2-3
CASSPGEYTDTQYF
TGTGCCAGCAGCCCTGGAGAGTACACAGATACGCAGTATTTT
>NA|TRBV6-5|NA|TRBJ2-5
CASSYPVGETQYF
TGTGCCAGCAGTTACCCAGTCGGGGAGACCCAGTACTTC
>few|TRBV13|NA|TRBJ1-5
CASSLKRNQPQHF
TGTGCCAGCAGCTTAAAGCGGAATCAGCCCCAGCATTTT
>once|TRBV10-3|TRBD1|TRBJ1-2
CAISEGGQGPQPYGYTF
TGTGCCATCAGTGAGGGGGGACAGGGCCCGCAGCCCTATGGCTACACCTTC
>few|TRBV14|NA|TRBJ2-7
CASSHPGGIEQYF
TGTGCCAGCAGCCACCCTGGGGGGATCGAGCAGTACTTC
>NA|TRBV7-9|NA|TRBJ2-2
CASSTRGQGELFF
TGTGCCAGCAGCACAAGGGGCCAGGGGGAGCTGTTTTTT
>NA|TRBV2|NA|TRBJ2-5
CASSVGTQYF
TGTGCCAGCAGTGTCGGGACCCAGTACTTC
>few|TRBV5-4|TRBD2|TRBJ2-1
CASSLVLAGGGEQFF
TGTGCCAGCAGCTTGGTATTAGCGGGGGGCGGTGAGCAGTTCTTC
>few|TRBV7-9|TRBD1|TRBJ2-1
CAGTGAYNEQFF
TGTGCCGGTACAGGGGCCTACAATGAGCAGTTCTTC
>NA|TRBV14|NA|TRBJ1-6
CASSLGLGSPLHF
TGTGCCAGCAGCCTGGGGCTCGGATCACCCCTCCACTTT
>NA|TRBV11-2|TRBD1|TRBJ2-5
CASSFRGGGQETQYF
TGTGCCAGCAGCTTTAGAGGGGGCGGGCAAGAGACCCAGTACTTC
>few|TRBV2|NA|TRBJ1-1
CASKARLLGTEAFF
TGTGCCAGCAAAGCCCGACTCCTCGGAACTGAAGCTTTCTTT
>few|TRBV9|TRBD1|TRBJ1-3
CASSRRTGSGNTIYF
TGTGCCAGCAGCAGACGGACAGGGTCTGGAAACACCATATATTTT
>few|TRBV6-5|NA|TRBJ1-5
CASSYSRDTNQPQHF
TGTGCCAGCAGTTACTCGAGGGACACTAATCAGCCCCAGCATTTT
>few|TRBV30|NA|TRBJ2-7
CAWSVLTTLGEQYF
TGTGCCTGGAGTGTACTGACAACTCTTGGGGAGCAGTACTTC
>NA|TRBV5-1|TRBD1|TRBJ1-1
CASSPSRTGVTEAFF
TGCGCCAGCAGCCCCTCCCGGACAGGGGTCACTGAAGCTTTCTTT
>NA|TRBV5-6|NA|TRBJ2-1
CASSLLPQLSYNEQFF
TGTGCCAGCAGCTTGTTACCCCAACTCTCCTACAATGAGCAGTTCTTC
>NA|TRBV2|TRBD1|TRBJ1-1
CASSLGTGVGNTEAFF
TGTGCCAGCAGTCTAGGGACAGGGGTAGGTAACACTGAAGCTTTCTTT
>few|TRBV18|NA|TRBJ1-1
CASSPLDGNAEAFF
TGTGCCAGCTCACCCCTGGACGGGAACGCTGAAGCTTTCTTT
>few|TRBV5-1|TRBD1|TRBJ2-3
CASSAQQGRADTQYF
TGCGCCAGCAGCGCCCAACAGGGGCGCGCAGATACGCAGTATTTT
>NA|TRBV11-3|TRBD2|TRBJ2-3
CASSAAGGNTDTQYF
TGTGCCAGCAGCGCGGCGGGGGGGAACACAGATACGCAGTATTTT